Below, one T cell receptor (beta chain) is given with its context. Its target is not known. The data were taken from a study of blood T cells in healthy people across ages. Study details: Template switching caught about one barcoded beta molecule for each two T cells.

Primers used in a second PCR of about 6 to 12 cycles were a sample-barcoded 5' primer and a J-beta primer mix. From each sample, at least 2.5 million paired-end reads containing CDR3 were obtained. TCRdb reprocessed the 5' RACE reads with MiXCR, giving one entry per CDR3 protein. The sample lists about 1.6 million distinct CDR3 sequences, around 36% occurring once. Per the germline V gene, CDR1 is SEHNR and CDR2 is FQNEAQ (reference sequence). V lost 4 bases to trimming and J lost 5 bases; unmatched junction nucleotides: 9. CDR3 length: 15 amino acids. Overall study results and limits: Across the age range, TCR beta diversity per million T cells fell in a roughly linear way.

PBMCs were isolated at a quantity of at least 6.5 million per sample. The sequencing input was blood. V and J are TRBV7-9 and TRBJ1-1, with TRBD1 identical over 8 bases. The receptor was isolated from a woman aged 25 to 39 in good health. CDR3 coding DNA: TGTGCCAGCAGCTCACCTCCAGGGGGCGGAACTGAAGCTTTCTTT. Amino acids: CASSSPPGGGTEAFF.